This TCR beta chain was identified in a study of metastatic and nonmetastatic thyroid tumors. Study processing details: Researchers built a distant-metastasis classifier for papillary thyroid cancer that drew on CDR3 differences across clinicopathological groups. TCRdb ran MiXCR on the PCR reads. None of the V and J calls come from the authors' own analysis; TCRdb made them. The sample consists of approximately 41,000 clones, over 25% of them appearing once. V was cut by 8 bases and J by 6 bases, with 25 bases left in between. CDR3 length: 16 amino acids. Germline-derived CDR1 and CDR2 are LGHDT and YNNKEL (reference sequence). Every patient underwent thyroid surgery untreated.

The source of this sequence is a male donor with papillary thyroid cancer or a benign thyroid nodule (not recorded which). Some clones in this sample may be carry-over from other donors' samples. The sample was blood. The chain combines TRBV3-1 with TRBJ1-2; tentative D call: TRBD1 (6 bases). This CDR3 is CASGPMARVDSDGYTF. CDR3 sequence (DNA): TGTGCCAGCGGCCCAATGGCCCGAGTGGACAGCGATGGCTACACCTTC.